This TCR beta chain derives from a study of blood T cell repertoires in COVID-19. Repertoires were generated with immunoSEQ multiplex PCR, while TCRdb's copy carries only in-frame clones and drops some. The sample consists of 250,000 to 300,000 clones, around 93% of them appearing once. Trimming cost V 1 base and J 7 bases; bases outside gene matches: 4. This CDR3 has 14 residues. Per germline, CDR1 MNHNS and CDR2 SASEGT. The receptor was derived from a human donor in a cohort exposed to, infected with or recovered from COVID-19 (not recorded which). The donor label of this sample is uncertain. Sequences were obtained from PBMCs or T cells enriched from blood (not recorded which). This sequence joins TRBV6-1 and TRBJ1-5; 7 bases map to TRBD1. The CDR3 DNA reads as TGTGCCAGCAGTGAAGTAGGGGGCGGGCAGCCCCAGCATTTT. Translated, it gives CASSEVGGGQPQHF.